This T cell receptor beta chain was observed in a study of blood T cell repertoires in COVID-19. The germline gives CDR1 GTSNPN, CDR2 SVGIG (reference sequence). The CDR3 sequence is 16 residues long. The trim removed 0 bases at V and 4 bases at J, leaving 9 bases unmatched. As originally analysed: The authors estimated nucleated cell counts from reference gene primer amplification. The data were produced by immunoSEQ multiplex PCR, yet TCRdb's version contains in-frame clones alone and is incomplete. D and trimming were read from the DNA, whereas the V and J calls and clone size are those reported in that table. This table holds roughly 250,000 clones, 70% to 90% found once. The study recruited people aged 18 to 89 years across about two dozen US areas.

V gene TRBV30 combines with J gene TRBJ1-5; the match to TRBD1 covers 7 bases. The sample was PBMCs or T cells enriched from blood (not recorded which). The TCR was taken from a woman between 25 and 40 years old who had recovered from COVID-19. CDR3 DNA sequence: TGTGCCTGGAGTGTAGTTCATCCAGGGGGGAATCAGCCCCAGCATTTT. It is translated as CAWSVVHPGGNQPQHF.